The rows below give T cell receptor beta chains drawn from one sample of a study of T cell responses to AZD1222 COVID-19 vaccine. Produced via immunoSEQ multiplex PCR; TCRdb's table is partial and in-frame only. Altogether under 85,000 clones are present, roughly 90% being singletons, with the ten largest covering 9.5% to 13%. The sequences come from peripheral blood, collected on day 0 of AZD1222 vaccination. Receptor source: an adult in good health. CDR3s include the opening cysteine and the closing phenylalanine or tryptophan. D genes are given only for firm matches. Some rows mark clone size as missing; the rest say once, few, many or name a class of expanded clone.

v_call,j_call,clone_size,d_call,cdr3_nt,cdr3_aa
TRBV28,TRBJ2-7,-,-,TGTGCCAGCAGTTTCGTAGACACCGAGCAGTACTTC,CASSFVDTEQYF
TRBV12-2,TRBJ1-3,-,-,TGTGCAAGTCGCTTAGAACGGGAGGCCGGCCCCAACACCATATATTTT,CASRLEREAGPNTIYF
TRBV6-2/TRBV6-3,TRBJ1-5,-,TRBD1,TGTGCCAGCAGTGCCTGGACAGGGGCTTTGTCGGATCAGCCCCAGCATTTT,CASSAWTGALSDQPQHF
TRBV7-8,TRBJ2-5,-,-,TGTGCCAGCAGCTTAGGGACAAACCAAGAGACCCAGTACTTC,CASSLGTNQETQYF
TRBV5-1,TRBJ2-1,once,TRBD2,TGCGCCAGCAGCCCAATGACCGGTAGCGGGAGTTTCGCCGCCTATGAGCAGTTCTTC,CASSPMTGSGSFAAYEQFF
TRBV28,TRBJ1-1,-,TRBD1,TGTGCCAGCGGACCCCGGGACAGGAGTGCTTTCTTT,CASGPRDRSAFF
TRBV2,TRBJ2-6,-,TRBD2,TGTGCCAGGAGCGGGACCGGGGCCAACGTCCTGACTTTC,CARSGTGANVLTF
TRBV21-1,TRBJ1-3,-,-,TGTGCCAGCAGCAAAGTTGGGGGACTAGCGGTGGGAAACACCATATATTTT,CASSKVGGLAVGNTIYF
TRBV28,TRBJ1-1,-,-,TGTGCCAGCAGGGGGAACACTGAAGCTTTCTTT,CASRGNTEAFF
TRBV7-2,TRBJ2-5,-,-,TGTGCCAGCAGCTCCCGGGGACTTCAAGAGACCCAGTACTTC,CASSSRGLQETQYF
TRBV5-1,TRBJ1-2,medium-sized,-,TGCGCCAGCAGCTTGACAAGGGGTGGCTACACCTTC,CASSLTRGGYTF
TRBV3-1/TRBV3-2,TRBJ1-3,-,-,TGTGCCAGCAGCCGCTCTGGAAACACCATATATTTT,CASSRSGNTIYF
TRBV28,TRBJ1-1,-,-,TGTGCCAGCAGATTAGGTAGACTGAACACTGAAGCTTTCTTT,CASRLGRLNTEAFF
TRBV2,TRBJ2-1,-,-,TGTGCCAGCAGTACCGACAACAATGAGCAGTTCTTC,CASSTDNNEQFF
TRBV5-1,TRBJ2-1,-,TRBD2,TGCGCCAGCAGCTTGACTAGCGGGGGGCCTTACAATGAGCAGTTCTTC,CASSLTSGGPYNEQFF
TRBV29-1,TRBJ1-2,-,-,TGCAGCGTTGAAGATCGAGGGAGCTATGGCTACACCTTC,CSVEDRGSYGYTF
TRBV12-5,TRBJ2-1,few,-,TGTGCTAGTGGTTTGGCCCAGTACGGGAAGACGAGGCCCAATGAGCAGTTCTTC,CASGLAQYGKTRPNEQFF
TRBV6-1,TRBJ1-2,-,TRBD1,TGTGCCAGCAGTGAAGCCGTGACAGGGGGCGTCGGCTACACCTTC,CASSEAVTGGVGYTF
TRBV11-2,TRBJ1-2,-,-,TGTGCCAGCAGCTTAGTCGAATCGGGCTATGGCTACACCTTC,CASSLVESGYGYTF
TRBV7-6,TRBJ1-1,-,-,TGTGCCAGCAGCTTAGCATACCGGGACAAGAACACTGAAGCTTTCTTT,CASSLAYRDKNTEAFF
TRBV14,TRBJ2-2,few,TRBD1,TGTGCCAGCAGCCAAAAACAGGGGACGAGCACCGGGGAGCTGTTTTTT,CASSQKQGTSTGELFF
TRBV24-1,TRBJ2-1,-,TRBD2,TGTGCCACCAGTGACCCTAGCGGGGCCGATGATGAGCAGTTCTTC,CATSDPSGADDEQFF
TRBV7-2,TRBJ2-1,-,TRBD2,TGTGCCAGCAGCTTAGGCCTAGCGGGGGCAAACAATGAGCAGTTCTTC,CASSLGLAGANNEQFF
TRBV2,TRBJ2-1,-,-,TGTGCCAGCAGTGGGATCCTAGGCAATGAGCAGTTCTTC,CASSGILGNEQFF
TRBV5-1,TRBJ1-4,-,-,TGCGCCAGCAGTTCGGGGTTGGGTGAAAAACTGTTTTTT,CASSSGLGEKLFF
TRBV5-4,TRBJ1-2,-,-,TGTGCCAGCAGCATAGGGGTTGGCTACACCTTC,CASSIGVGYTF
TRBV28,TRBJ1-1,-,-,TGTGCCAGCAGTTTATCCAGTCGCACTGAAGCTTTCTTT,CASSLSSRTEAFF
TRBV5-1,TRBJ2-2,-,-,TGCGCCAGCAGCTCACAGGTAGAGGGCAGAGGGGAGCTGTTTTTT,CASSSQVEGRGELFF
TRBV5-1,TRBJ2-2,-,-,TGCGCCAGCAGCTTTGACTCTCACACCGGGGAGCTGTTTTTT,CASSFDSHTGELFF
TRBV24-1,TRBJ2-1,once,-,TGTGCCACCAGTGATATCCGGGGTAGCGGCTACAATGAGCAGTTCTTC,CATSDIRGSGYNEQFF
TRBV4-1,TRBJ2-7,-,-,TGCGCCAGCAGCCAAGACCCGCTAGCTCGAAGGGAGCAGTACTTC,CASSQDPLARREQYF
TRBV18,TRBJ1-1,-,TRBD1,TGTGCCAGCTCACCCCCCCGACAGGGAGTTGTTGCGGGCTCTGAAGCTTTCTTT,CASSPPRQGVVAGSEAFF
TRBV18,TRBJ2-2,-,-,TGTGCCAGCTCACTTAGGGACACCACCGGGGAGCTGTTTTTT,CASSLRDTTGELFF
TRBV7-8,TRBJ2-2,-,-,TGTGCCAGCAGCTTAGCGGGGAGAGTGAACACCGGGGAGCTGTTTTTT,CASSLAGRVNTGELFF
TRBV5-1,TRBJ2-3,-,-,TGCGCCAGCAGCTTGGGGGCTAGCACAGATACGCAGTATTTT,CASSLGASTDTQYF
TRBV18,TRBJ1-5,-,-,TGTGCCAGCTCACCAACCCCGGGAAATCAGCCCCAGCATTTT,CASSPTPGNQPQHF
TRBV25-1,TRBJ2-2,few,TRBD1,TGTGCCAGCAGTGAATCTGACAGGGCGAGAACCGGGGAGCTGTTTTTT,CASSESDRARTGELFF
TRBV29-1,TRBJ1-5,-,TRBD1,TGCAGCGTTGACCATGGACAGGGCCAGCCCCAGCATTTT,CSVDHGQGQPQHF
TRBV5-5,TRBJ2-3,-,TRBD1,TGTGCCAGCAGCCGGTTAGACAGGGGGGGCACAGATACGCAGTATTTT,CASSRLDRGGTDTQYF
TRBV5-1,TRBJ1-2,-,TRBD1,TGCGCCAGCAGCGCAGCGACAGGGGATGGCTACACCTTC,CASSAATGDGYTF
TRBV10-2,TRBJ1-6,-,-,TGCGCCAGCAGTGAGACAGTTGGGGCGGGCTCACCCCTCCACTTT,CASSETVGAGSPLHF
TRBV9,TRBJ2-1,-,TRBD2,TGTGCCAGCAGCGGTAGCGGGTGGGATGAGCAGTTCTTC,CASSGSGWDEQFF
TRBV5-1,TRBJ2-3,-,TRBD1,TGCGCCAGCAGCTTGGTACCTGAGACAGGGGCAGATACGCAGTATTTT,CASSLVPETGADTQYF
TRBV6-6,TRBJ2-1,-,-,TGTGCCAGCAGTCCGCCCCTCAGGCGGAGCTCCTACAATGAGCAGTTCTTC,CASSPPLRRSSYNEQFF
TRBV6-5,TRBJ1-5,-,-,TGTGCCAGCAGCCGAGGACCAAATCAGCCCCAGCATTTT,CASSRGPNQPQHF